The rows below give T cell receptor beta chains drawn from one sample of a study of beta chain features in type 1 diabetes. Libraries were prepared by immunoSEQ multiplex PCR; TCRdb keeps only in-frame clonotypes and omits some of them. This sample yields over 150,000 clones, of which about an eighth are seen a single time; roughly 0.6% belongs to the top ten. The sequencing input was central memory CD4+ T cells from blood. These receptors originate from a woman between 18 and 29 years old in good health. Each CDR3 is given with its conserved first and last residue. Fields, in order: D gene, clone size, V gene, J gene, CDR3 protein, CDR3 DNA. D genes are given only for firm matches. Expanded clones are given a class, and other clones once, few, many or no size at all.

NA	NA	TRBV15	TRBJ1-3	CATSGGGGRLSGNTIYF	TGTGCCACCAGCGGGGGGGGTGGCAGACTCTCTGGAAACACCATATATTTT
NA	NA	TRBV7-8	TRBJ1-5	CASSLGGGANQPQHF	TGTGCCAGCAGCTTAGGGGGCGGGGCTAATCAGCCCCAGCATTTT
TRBD1	NA	TRBV6-1	TRBJ1-2	CASRGQGASNYGYTF	TGTGCCAGCAGAGGACAGGGAGCTTCGAACTATGGCTACACCTTC
NA	NA	TRBV15	TRBJ1-1	CATSRDLARTGEAFF	TGTGCCACCAGCAGAGATCTTGCGCGAACAGGGGAAGCTTTCTTT
TRBD2	few	TRBV4-3	TRBJ2-1	CASSQEGRGYPYNEQFF	TGCGCCAGCAGCCAAGAGGGGAGGGGATACCCCTACAATGAGCAGTTCTTC
TRBD1	few	TRBV7-2	TRBJ2-1	CASSFSGTDEQFF	TGTGCCAGCAGCTTTTCAGGGACAGATGAGCAGTTCTTC
TRBD2	few	TRBV4-1	TRBJ2-7	CASSRQGVAGAYEQYF	TGCGCCAGCAGCCGACAAGGGGTAGCGGGGGCCTACGAGCAGTACTTC
TRBD1	few	TRBV5-1	TRBJ2-7	CASSVQGVSSYEQYF	TGCGCCAGCAGCGTGCAGGGGGTCAGCTCCTACGAGCAGTACTTC
NA	NA	TRBV30	TRBJ1-1	CAWSVQLNTEAFF	TGTGCCTGGAGTGTACAGTTGAACACTGAAGCTTTCTTT
NA	NA	TRBV4-3	TRBJ2-7	CASSQDSRGYEQYF	TGCGCCAGCAGCCAAGATTCCAGAGGCTACGAGCAGTACTTC
NA	few	TRBV5-1	TRBJ1-5	CASSFQGDQPQHF	TGCGCCAGCAGCTTCCAGGGTGACCAGCCCCAGCATTTT
NA	few	TRBV29-1	TRBJ1-1	CGGGRTEAFF	TGTGGGGGGGGGCGCACTGAAGCTTTCTTT
TRBD1	NA	TRBV9	TRBJ1-2	CASSPQTGAYGYTF	TGTGCCAGCAGCCCTCAAACAGGGGCCTATGGCTACACCTTC
NA	NA	TRBV28	TRBJ2-3	CASGPRVGKDTQYF	TGTGCCAGCGGCCCCAGGGTGGGTAAAGATACGCAGTATTTT
TRBD2	NA	TRBV29-1	TRBJ2-1	CSVAGTSGVHSYNEQFF	TGCAGCGTTGCTGGGACTAGCGGCGTACACTCCTACAATGAGCAGTTCTTC
TRBD2	NA	TRBV14	TRBJ2-7	CASSQRRESSYEQYF	TGTGCCAGCAGCCAAAGGCGGGAGTCGAGCTACGAGCAGTACTTC
TRBD1	NA	TRBV28	TRBJ2-7	CASSLPGTGALYEQYF	TGTGCCAGCAGTTTACCCGGGACAGGGGCCCTCTACGAGCAGTACTTC
TRBD2	few	TRBV18	TRBJ2-1	CASSPETSGKGNEQFF	TGTGCCAGCTCACCAGAGACTAGCGGGAAGGGTAATGAGCAGTTCTTC
NA	few	TRBV9	TRBJ2-1	CASRKGDGFIRNEQFF	TGTGCCAGCAGAAAGGGGGACGGGTTCATACGGAATGAGCAGTTCTTC
TRBD1	few	TRBV5-4	TRBJ2-7	CASSSGQGYEQYF	TGTGCCAGCAGTTCGGGACAGGGCTACGAGCAGTACTTC
NA	few	TRBV19	TRBJ1-5	CASRLTRGSNQPQHF	TGTGCCAGTAGGCTCACCAGGGGAAGCAATCAGCCCCAGCATTTT
TRBD2	NA	TRBV2	TRBJ2-5	CASRSTGTSGSGTQYF	TGTGCCAGCAGAAGCACCGGGACTAGCGGGAGCGGGACCCAGTACTTC
NA	few	TRBV5-4	TRBJ2-7	CASSQGTRYEQYF	TGCGCCAGCAGCCAAGGGACTCGTTACGAGCAGTACTTC
NA	few	TRBV29-1	TRBJ2-2	CSVYNLGQTGELFF	TGCAGCGTTTACAACCTCGGACAGACCGGGGAGCTGTTTTTT
NA	NA	TRBV11-1	TRBJ2-5	CASSLRWIEETQYF	TGTGCCAGCAGCTTGAGGTGGATCGAAGAGACCCAGTACTTC
NA	NA	TRBV29-1	TRBJ1-1	CSVKGVVWNTEAFF	TGCAGCGTCAAAGGAGTGGTTTGGAACACTGAAGCTTTCTTT
TRBD1	few	TRBV4-1	TRBJ1-5	CASSQPIGQGTPRPQHF	TGCGCCAGCAGCCAACCCATTGGACAGGGGACCCCAAGGCCCCAGCATTTT
NA	few	TRBV25-1	TRBJ1-4	CASSPPTASNEKLFF	TGTGCCAGCAGTCCGCCGACAGCTTCGAATGAAAAACTGTTTTTT
TRBD1	few	TRBV14	TRBJ1-2	CASSQETGSDGYTF	TGTGCCAGCAGCCAAGAGACAGGGAGTGACGGCTACACCTTC
TRBD1	few	TRBV4-3	TRBJ1-2	CASSQGQGRGGYTF	TGCGCCAGCAGCCAGGGACAGGGGAGGGGAGGCTACACCTTC
TRBD1	NA	TRBV29-1	TRBJ2-3	CSVEGQYTDTQYF	TGCAGCGTTGAGGGACAGTACACAGATACGCAGTATTTT
NA	few	TRBV4-1	TRBJ1-1	CASSPDGTAGTEAFF	TGCGCCAGCAGCCCAGACGGGACCGCGGGGACTGAAGCTTTCTTT
NA	NA	TRBV27	TRBJ1-4	CASSLGAGAATNEKLFF	TGTGCCAGCAGTTTAGGTGCAGGGGCTGCAACTAATGAAAAACTGTTTTTT
NA	few	TRBV12-5	TRBJ1-1	CASGKDIHTEAFF	TGTGCTAGTGGCAAGGACATCCACACTGAAGCTTTCTTT
TRBD2	few	TRBV5-1	TRBJ2-1	CASSLVASGEYNEQFF	TGCGCCAGCAGCTTGGTGGCTAGCGGGGAGTACAATGAGCAGTTCTTC
NA	few	TRBV2	TRBJ1-5	CASSELEGRGNQPQHF	TGTGCCAGCAGTGAATTGGAGGGCAGGGGCAATCAGCCCCAGCATTTT
NA	once	TRBV28	TRBJ1-1	CASIISLVNTEAFF	TGTGCCAGCATCATTAGTCTGGTGAACACTGAAGCTTTCTTT
TRBD1	few	TRBV2	TRBJ1-5	CASRGDSSNQPQHF	TGTGCCAGCAGGGGGGACAGTAGCAATCAGCCCCAGCATTTT
TRBD2	NA	TRBV4-2	TRBJ2-2	CASSQEGLAGAGELFF	TGTGCCAGCAGCCAAGAGGGGCTAGCGGGAGCCGGGGAGCTGTTTTTT
NA	few	TRBV5-1	TRBJ2-2	CASSLTGLNTGELFF	TGCGCCAGCAGCTTGACAGGTTTGAACACCGGGGAGCTGTTTTTT
NA	NA	TRBV19	TRBJ1-2	CASRPQSINYGYTF	TGTGCCAGTAGACCACAGAGTATTAACTATGGCTACACCTTC
TRBD1	few	TRBV7-3	TRBJ1-1	CASSLGQRMNTEAFF	TGTGCCAGCAGCTTGGGACAGCGTATGAACACTGAAGCTTTCTTT
TRBD2	few	TRBV6-1	TRBJ2-3	CASTLAGPTDTQYF	TGTGCCAGCACCTTAGCGGGACCCACAGATACGCAGTATTTT
TRBD2	NA	TRBV7-9	TRBJ2-1	CASRINVKAGGNEQFF	TGTGCCAGCAGAATTAACGTAAAAGCGGGAGGGAATGAGCAGTTCTTC
NA	few	TRBV20-1	TRBJ2-1	CSAEAKFEQFF	TGCAGTGCAGAAGCAAAGTTTGAGCAGTTCTTC
NA	NA	TRBV28	TRBJ2-6	CASSSGGANVLTF	TGTGCCAGCAGCTCAGGTGGGGCCAACGTCCTGACTTTC
TRBD2	few	TRBV28	TRBJ2-2	CASSFSGSSVGELFF	TGTGCCAGCAGCTTTAGCGGGAGTTCAGTCGGGGAGCTGTTTTTT
NA	NA	TRBV28	TRBJ2-7	CASSILSSTSYEQYF	TGTGCCAGCAGTATCCTTAGTAGTACCTCCTACGAGCAGTACTTC
NA	NA	TRBV5-1	TRBJ2-2	CASSPTGTGELFF	TGCGCCAGCAGCCCAACGGGGACCGGGGAGCTGTTTTTT
NA	few	TRBV28	TRBJ2-7	CASSLWDNSYEQYF	TGTGCCAGCAGTTTATGGGACAACTCCTACGAGCAGTACTTC
NA	few	TRBV30	TRBJ1-1	CAWSFSFNTEAFF	TGTGCCTGGAGTTTCTCGTTCAACACTGAAGCTTTCTTT
NA	NA	TRBV6-5	TRBJ2-2	CASGGGGHYTGELFF	TGTGCCAGCGGGGGTGGGGGCCATTACACCGGGGAGCTGTTTTTT
TRBD2	few	TRBV30	TRBJ2-7	CAWTSGYEQYF	TGTGCCTGGACTAGCGGGTACGAGCAGTACTTC
NA	NA	TRBV28	TRBJ1-1	CASQGRAEAFF	TGTGCCAGCCAGGGGAGAGCTGAAGCTTTCTTT
NA	NA	TRBV11-2	TRBJ1-1	CASSLFRGKETEAFF	TGTGCCAGCAGCTTATTCCGGGGAAAAGAGACTGAAGCTTTCTTT
TRBD1	NA	TRBV5-1	TRBJ1-1	CASSFSGTANTEAFF	TGCGCCAGCAGCTTCTCCGGGACAGCTAACACTGAAGCTTTCTTT
NA	few	TRBV4-2	TRBJ2-1	CASSHGWPDNHEQFF	TGTGCCAGCAGCCACGGATGGCCCGACAACCATGAGCAGTTCTTC
NA	NA	TRBV5-1	TRBJ1-2	CASSPGQLVYGYTF	TGCGCCAGCAGCCCGGGACAACTTGTCTATGGCTACACCTTC
NA	many	TRBV2	TRBJ1-4	CASSHARKLFF	TGTGCCAGCAGTCATGCGCGAAAACTGTTTTTT